The sequence of this T cell receptor beta chain was determined in a study of T cell responses to AZD1222 COVID-19 vaccine. The table came from immunoSEQ multiplex PCR; TCRdb's copy has only in-frame clones and leaves some out. Of around 140,000 clones in the sample, about 93% are singletons; the top ten hold 9.1%. This CDR3 spans 12 amino acids. Germline-derived CDR1 and CDR2 are SEHNR and FQNEAQ (reference sequence). V was clipped by 2 bases and J by 7 bases, with 8 bases between them. The TCR sequence derives from an adult in good health. Material: peripheral blood, obtained on day 0 of AZD1222 vaccination. The chain employs TRBV7-9 and TRBJ1-2; no clear D gene. The CDR3 bases are TGTGCCAGCAGCTTATTTCGACGTGGCTACACCTTC. Encoded protein: CASSLFRRGYTF.